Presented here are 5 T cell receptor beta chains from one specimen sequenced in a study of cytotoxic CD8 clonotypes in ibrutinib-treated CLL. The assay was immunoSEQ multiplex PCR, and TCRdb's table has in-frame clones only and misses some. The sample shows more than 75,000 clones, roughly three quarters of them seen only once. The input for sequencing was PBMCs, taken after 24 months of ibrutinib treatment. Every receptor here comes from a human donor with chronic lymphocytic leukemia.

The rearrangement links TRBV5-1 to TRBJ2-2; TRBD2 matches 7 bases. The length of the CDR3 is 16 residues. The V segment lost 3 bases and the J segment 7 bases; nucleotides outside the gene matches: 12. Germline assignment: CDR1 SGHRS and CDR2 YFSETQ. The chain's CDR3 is CASSSLDGGSGGELFF. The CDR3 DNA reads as TGCGCCAGCAGCTCCCTGGACGGGGGGTCGGGCGGGGAGCTGTTTTTT.

The CDR3 region is CATRGTANQPQHF. The CDR3 DNA sequence: TGTGCCACCCGCGGGACCGCAAATCAGCCCCAGCATTTT. The chain couples TRBV27 to TRBJ1-5; perhaps TRBD1 as D (5 bases). V was clipped by 10 bases and J by 4 bases, with 14 bases between them. CDR1 MNHEY and CDR2 SMNVEV come from the germline V gene (reference sequence). CDR3 length: 13 amino acids.

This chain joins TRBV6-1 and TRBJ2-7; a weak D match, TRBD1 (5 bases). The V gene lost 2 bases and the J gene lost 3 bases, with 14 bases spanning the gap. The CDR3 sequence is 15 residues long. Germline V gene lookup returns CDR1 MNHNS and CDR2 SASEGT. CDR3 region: CASSETGAPYYEQYF. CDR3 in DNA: TGTGCCAGCAGTGAAACTGGGGCGCCTTACTACGAGCAGTACTTC.

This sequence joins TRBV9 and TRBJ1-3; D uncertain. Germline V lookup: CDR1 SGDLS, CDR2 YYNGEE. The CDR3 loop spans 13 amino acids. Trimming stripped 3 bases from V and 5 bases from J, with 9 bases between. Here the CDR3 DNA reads TGTGCCAGCAGCGGCCCGAGTCGAAACACCATATATTTT. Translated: CASSGPSRNTIYF.

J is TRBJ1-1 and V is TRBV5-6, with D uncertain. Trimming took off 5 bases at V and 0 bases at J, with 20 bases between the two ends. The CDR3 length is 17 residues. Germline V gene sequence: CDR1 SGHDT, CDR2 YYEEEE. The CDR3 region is CASRLLGRTSMNTEAFF. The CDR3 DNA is TGTGCCAGCAGACTCCTAGGAAGGACGTCGATGAACACTGAAGCTTTCTTT.